The 24 T cell receptor beta chains in this list originate from one sample, sequenced in a study of radiation and T cells in renal cell carcinoma. This table comes from immunoSEQ multiplex PCR, and its TCRdb copy is limited to in-frame clones, with some not included. The sample holds some 130,000 clones, approximately 80% seen once. Time point: blood 2 weeks post-SBRT. The treatment denotes: 15 Gy SBRT to primary tumor, nephrectomy 4 weeks later. This specimen was blood, taken from a patient whose treatment included radiotherapy and nephrectomy. Source of these receptors: a woman in her fifties or sixties with renal cell carcinoma.

The gene calls are TRBV7-3 and TRBJ2-3; TRBD1 aligns across 8 bases. CDR3 size: 16 residues. The germline V gene has CDR1 SGHTA and CDR2 FQGTGA. J was trimmed by 2 bases and V by 3 bases; bases with no gene match: 7. CDR3 in DNA: TGTGCCAGCAGCTTTGGACAGGGTCTGGACACAGATACGCAGTATTTT. Translating it yields CASSFGQGLDTDTQYF.

In its sample, this clone was seen once. V gene TRBV9 combines with J gene TRBJ1-1; D remains unclear. Germline values: CDR1 SGDLS, CDR2 YYNGEE. This CDR3 has 15 residues. V dropped 0 bases and J dropped 0 bases, with 9 bases sitting between them. CDR3 sequence reads: CASSVGSGVNTEAFF. CDR3 bases: TGTGCCAGCAGCGTAGGATCGGGAGTGAACACTGAAGCTTTCTTT.

A few counts support this clone. The chain carries TRBV6-5 and TRBJ1-1; a weak D match, TRBD1 (5 bases). Trimming cost V 5 bases and J 5 bases, with 15 bases left between them. This CDR3 spans 14 amino acids. Germline-derived CDR1 and CDR2 are MNHEY and SVGAGI. In nucleotides, the CDR3 is TGTGCCAGCAGTGACCTCGGGGCTGAGACTGAAGCTTTCTTT. Protein: CASSDLGAETEAFF.

This sequence joins TRBV27 and TRBJ2-1; TRBD2 might be the D (5 bases). The CDR3 has 17 amino acids. With 4 bases removed from V and 3 bases from J, the gap between germline ends came to 19 bases. Germline CDR1 is MNHEY and CDR2 is SMNVEV (reference sequence). This CDR3 is CASSSTGGGRNYNEQFF. The CDR3 DNA is TGTGCCAGCAGTTCGACTGGAGGCGGCCGTAACTACAATGAGCAGTTCTTC.

In DNA form, the CDR3 reads TGTGCCAGCAGCTTGTATGGGAGTAATGAAAAACTGTTTTTT. Its protein product is CASSLYGSNEKLFF. The rearrangement uses TRBV5-6 and TRBJ1-4, with no clear D. Trimming took off 1 base at V and 4 bases at J, with 8 bases between the two ends. CDR1 is SGHDT, CDR2 YYEEEE, per germline. CDR3 length: 14 amino acids.

This sequence joins TRBV7-2 and TRBJ1-1; 8 bases align to TRBD1. V lost 5 bases to trimming and J lost 4 bases; unmatched junction nucleotides: 3. The germline V gene encodes CDR1 SGHTA and CDR2 FQGNSA. The CDR3 covers 13 residues. DNA for the CDR3: TGTGCCAGCAGCGTTACAGGGGGCACTGAAGCTTTCTTT. This codes for CASSVTGGTEAFF.

This clone has only one observation. The V and J genes are TRBV5-5 and TRBJ2-5; the match to TRBD2 covers 8 bases. V lost 0 bases and J lost 3; bases outside the gene matches: 1. Per germline, CDR1 SGHKS and CDR2 YYEKEE (reference sequence). The CDR3 is made up of 14 amino acids. The CDR3 loop reads CASSLDSGEETQYF. The CDR3 DNA reads as TGTGCCAGCAGCTTGGATAGCGGGGAAGAGACCCAGTACTTC.

The chain uses TRBV4-3 and TRBJ2-3, with TRBD2 identical over 7 bases. The junction had 3 bases not matched to a gene; V was cut back by 6 bases and J by 6 bases. The CDR3 length is 12 residues. Germline-derived CDR1 and CDR2 are LGHNA and YSLEER. For the CDR3, the DNA is TGCGCCAGCAGTTTTAGCGGGGATACGCAGTATTTT. Amino acids: CASSFSGDTQYF.

The chain recombines TRBV7-8 with TRBJ2-1, with 7 bases aligning to TRBD2. The CDR3 spans 16 residues. V lost 4 bases to trimming and J lost 4 bases; unmatched junction nucleotides: 10. Per germline, CDR1 SGHVS and CDR2 FQNEAQ. Written as DNA, the CDR3 is TGTGCCAGCAGCTCGGGACGACTAGCTGGATACAATGAGCAGTTCTTC. Residues: CASSSGRLAGYNEQFF.

This chain connects TRBV28 to TRBJ1-2; 7 bases align to TRBD1. The germline V gene has CDR1 MDHEN and CDR2 SYDVKM. Unmatched junction bases numbered 10, after V lost 4 bases and J lost 8 bases. This CDR3 has 14 residues. CDR3 protein: CASSSLLGGEGYTF. The CDR3 coding sequence is TGTGCCAGCAGTTCCCTACTAGGGGGCGAAGGCTACACCTTC.

This clone was seen a handful of times. This chain uses TRBV2 with TRBJ2-7; TRBD2 might be the D (6 bases). This CDR3 comprises 14 residues. Germline CDR1 and CDR2: SNHLY and FYNNEI. V was pared by 7 bases and J by 3 bases, with 16 bases between. The CDR3 bases are TGTGCCAGCACCGGGAACAAGGGAGGCTACGAGCAGTACTTC. It encodes CASTGNKGGYEQYF.

Turning to this clone: Mismatch with germline at one junction end may stem from a read error. The rearrangement uses TRBV7-7 and TRBJ2-6; no firm D call. The CDR3 is 18 residues long. CDR1 is SSHAT, CDR2 FNYEAQ, per germline (reference sequence). The CDR3 DNA follows: TGTGCTAGCAGCTTATTGTTAGGGCCCCAATCTGGGGCCAACGTCCTGACTTTC. Translated, it gives CASSLLLGPQSGANVLTF.

V is TRBV4-1 and J is TRBJ2-5; 7 positions agree with TRBD2. The V segment lost 4 bases and the J segment 1 base; nucleotides outside the gene matches: 3. Germline loops: CDR1 MGHRA, CDR2 YSYEKL. CDR3 length: 14 amino acids. The CDR3 loop is CASSPGGGQETQYF. CDR3 sequence (DNA): TGCGCCAGCAGCCCCGGCGGGGGCCAAGAGACCCAGTACTTC.

The chain combines TRBV10-1 with TRBJ1-6; 8 nucleotides agree with TRBD1. The length of the CDR3 is 14 residues. V gave up 10 bases and J gave up 7 bases; unmatched junction bases: 9. Per germline, CDR1 WNHNN and CDR2 SYGVQD (reference sequence). The CDR3 here is CATKQGEENSPLHF. In nucleotides, the CDR3 is TGCGCCACCAAACAGGGGGAGGAGAATTCACCCCTCCACTTT.

The V and J genes are TRBV6-5 and TRBJ1-1; D unclear. The germline V gene encodes CDR1 MNHEY and CDR2 SVGAGI. This CDR3 has 14 residues. Trimming shortened V by 6 bases and J by 1 base, and 12 bases separated the two germline ends. The DNA of the CDR3 is TGTGCCAGCAGCCTACGGGGAAGGAACACTGAAGCTTTCTTT. Protein sequence: CASSLRGRNTEAFF.

This chain joins TRBV9 and TRBJ1-2, with a possible D match to TRBD1 (5 bases). V lost 0 bases and J lost 3, with 6 bases in between. The CDR3 is 13 residues long. Germline V gives CDR1 SGDLS, CDR2 YYNGEE. The CDR3 nucleotides read TGTGCCAGCAGCGTAGGCAGGGACTATGGCTACACCTTC. Translation gives CASSVGRDYGYTF.

The chain recombines TRBV7-6 with TRBJ2-1, with D perhaps TRBD1 or TRBD2 (5 bases each). This CDR3 has 22 amino acids. The V gene's germline CDR1 is SGHVS and CDR2 FNYEAQ. The ends were cut back, 0 bases at V and 8 bases at J, with 35 bases in the middle. Here the CDR3 DNA reads TGTGCCAGCAGCTTAGCTCCTTTTGACAGCGGTATTACTTTCGCCGGCAAAGATGAGCAGTTCTTC. Its translation is CASSLAPFDSGITFAGKDEQFF.

This chain links TRBV14 with TRBJ1-1, with a possible D match to TRBD1 (5 bases). The V gene's germline CDR1 is SGHDN and CDR2 FVKESK. Between the trimmed V and J ends, which lost 4 bases and 8 bases, there was a span of 8 bases. This CDR3 comprises 11 residues. CDR3 loop: CASSLWGEAFF. The CDR3 DNA follows: TGTGCCAGCAGCCTCTGGGGCGAAGCTTTCTTT.

The V call is TRBV4-1, the J call TRBJ2-5, with a weak D call TRBD1 (6 bases). Per germline, CDR1 MGHRA and CDR2 YSYEKL. The CDR3 extends over 16 amino acids. Trimming pared 3 bases from V and 2 bases from J, leaving 16 bases between. The CDR3 DNA is TGCGCCAGCAGCCAGATGATCAGGGGTGTACAAGAGACCCAGTACTTC. Encoded protein: CASSQMIRGVQETQYF.

The chain has TRBV2 and TRBJ2-7; TRBD1 matches at 11 bases. The length of the CDR3 is 14 residues. Trimming removed 7 bases from V and 6 bases from J; junction bases left unmatched: 8. Germline values: CDR1 SNHLY, CDR2 FYNNEI. The chain's CDR3 is CASTGQGASAEQYF. CDR3 bases: TGTGCCAGCACCGGACAGGGGGCTTCAGCCGAGCAGTACTTC.

The rearrangement joins TRBV5-6 to TRBJ1-2; a possible D gene is TRBD1 (6 bases). This CDR3 is 14 amino acids long. The germline CDR1 and CDR2 sequences are SGHDT and YYEEEE. V gave up 2 bases and J gave up 2 bases, with 10 bases separating them. CDR3: CASSFAGVNYGYTF. CDR3 sequence (DNA): TGTGCCAGCAGCTTTGCAGGGGTGAACTATGGCTACACCTTC.

CDR3: CASRYSSSGNTIYF. The DNA for the CDR3 is TGTGCCAGCAGGTACAGTTCCTCTGGAAACACCATATATTTT. The rearrangement joins TRBV6-5 to TRBJ1-3; D gene ambiguous. The CDR3 totals 14 residues. Trimming stripped 6 bases from V and 0 bases from J, with 9 bases between. The germline gives CDR1 MNHEY, CDR2 SVGAGI.

The genes are TRBV6-6 and TRBJ1-4; D not certain. CDR3 length equals 14 residues. The V and J ends lost 8 bases and 5 bases respectively, with 15 bases between them. Germline lookup yields CDR1 MNHNY and CDR2 SVGAGI (reference sequence). In nucleotides, the CDR3 is TGTGCCAGCTTTCGCCCCGTGGGAAATGAAAAACTGTTTTTT. This sequence encodes CASFRPVGNEKLFF.

The chain couples TRBV7-2 to TRBJ2-7, with TRBD1 as a possible D gene (5 bases). Deletions cut 5 bases from V and 4 bases from J, with 24 bases between. The CDR3 has 17 residues. CDR1 and CDR2 (germline): SGHTA, FQGNSA. The CDR3 DNA follows: TGTGCCAGCAGCAACAAACTCCATTCAGGGATGGCATACGAGCAGTACTTC. Its translation is CASSNKLHSGMAYEQYF.